The clone carrying this T cell receptor (beta chain) has just one count. Antigen: not known. The assay was immunoSEQ multiplex PCR, and TCRdb's table has in-frame clones only and misses some. Of approximately 300,000 clones in the sample, around four fifths were seen once. The treatment here: some 19 received Ad26.COV2.S at low or high dose, single or two shots; five or six received placebo; per-sample allocation not given. Sample collection was performed on day 63 after the first vaccine or placebo injection. These data originate in a study of Ad26.COV2.S vaccination and SARS-CoV-2 variants. About the study: Recipients of Ad26.COV2.S got it intramuscularly, once or twice 56 days apart.

Study-level points and caveats: Total T cell responses may have been underestimated by the TCR breadth and depth analyses.

CDR1 is SSHAT, CDR2 FNYEAQ, per germline (reference sequence). The CDR3 has 13 residues. The receptor was derived from a person aged 18-60 years who received the Ad26.COV2.S COVID-19 vaccine or a placebo. The chain recombines TRBV7-7 with TRBJ2-7; 8 nucleotides align to TRBD2. The sequenced sample was peripheral blood, obtained in a trial of Ad26.COV2.S vaccine versus placebo. CDR3 sequence reads: CASSPGGGYEQYF. The CDR3 DNA reads TGTGCTAGCTCCCCCGGCGGGGGGTACGAGCAGTACTTC.